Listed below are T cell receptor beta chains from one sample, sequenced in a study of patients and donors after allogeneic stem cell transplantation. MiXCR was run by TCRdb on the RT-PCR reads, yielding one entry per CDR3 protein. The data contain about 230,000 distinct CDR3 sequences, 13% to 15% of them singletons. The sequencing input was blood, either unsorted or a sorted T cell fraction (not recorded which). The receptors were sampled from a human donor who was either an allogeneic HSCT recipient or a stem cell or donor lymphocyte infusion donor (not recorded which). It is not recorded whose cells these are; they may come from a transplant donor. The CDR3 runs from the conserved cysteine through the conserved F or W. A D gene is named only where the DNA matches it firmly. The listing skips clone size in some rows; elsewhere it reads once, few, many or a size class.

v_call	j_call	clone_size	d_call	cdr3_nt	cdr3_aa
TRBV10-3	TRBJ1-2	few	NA	TGTGCCGGTCGACTTGGGCAGGGGCCTCCCGATGACTATGGCTACACCTTC	CAGRLGQGPPDDYGYTF
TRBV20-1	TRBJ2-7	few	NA	TGCAGTGCTAGTCCCTTGTCCTACGAGCAGTACTTC	CSASPLSYEQYF
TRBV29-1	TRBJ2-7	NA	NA	TGCAGCGTTGAATTATTCGACGAGCAGTACTTC	CSVELFDEQYF
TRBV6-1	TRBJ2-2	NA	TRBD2	TGTGCCAGCAGCTATAGCGGGAGCATCACCGGGGAGCTGTTTTTT	CASSYSGSITGELFF
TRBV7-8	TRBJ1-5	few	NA	TGTGCCAGCAGCTTAGCGGGCGGGGGTGATCGGCCCCAGCATTTT	CASSLAGGGDRPQHF
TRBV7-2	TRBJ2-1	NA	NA	TGTGCCAGCAGCTTACCCCCATTGGACTACAATGAGCAGTTCTTC	CASSLPPLDYNEQFF
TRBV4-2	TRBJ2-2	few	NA	TGTGCCAGCAGCCAGGACGCCAGTGGGAACACCGGGGAGCTGTTTTTT	CASSQDASGNTGELFF
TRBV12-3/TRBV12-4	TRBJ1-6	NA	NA	TGTGCCAGCAGTTTGGGTTATAATTCACCCCTCCACTTT	CASSLGYNSPLHF
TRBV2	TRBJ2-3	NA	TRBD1	TGTGCCAGCAGTTCACTAGGGGGCGGCACAGATACGCAGTATTTT	CASSSLGGGTDTQYF
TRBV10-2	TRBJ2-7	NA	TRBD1	TGCGCCAGCACCGGGGACAGGCGAGTAGACGAGCAGTACTTC	CASTGDRRVDEQYF
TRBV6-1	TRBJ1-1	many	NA	TGTGCCAGCAATCAGATACAGGGAGAGACTCCAGCTTTCTTT	CASNQIQGETPAFF
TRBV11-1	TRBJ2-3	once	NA	TGTGCCAGCAGCCTAATTGGGGGCAGGAGGGCAGATACGCAGTATTTT	CASSLIGGRRADTQYF
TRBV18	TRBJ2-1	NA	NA	TGTGCCAGCTCACCAGCATCCAGCTCCTACAATGAGCAGTTCTTC	CASSPASSSYNEQFF
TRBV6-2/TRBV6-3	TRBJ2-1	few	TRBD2	TGTGCCAGCAGCCCGAGGGTTTTTAGCGGGAGGGTTGAGCAGTTCTTC	CASSPRVFSGRVEQFF
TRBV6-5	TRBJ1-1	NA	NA	TGTGCCAGCAGTTCATCAGGGGCCAACACTGAAGCTTTCTTT	CASSSSGANTEAFF
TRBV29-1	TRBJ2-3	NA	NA	TGCAGCATCGAGGGTACAGGCACAGATACGCAGTATTTT	CSIEGTGTDTQYF
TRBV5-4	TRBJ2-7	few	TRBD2	TGTGCCAGCAGCCGGACTAGTTCGGGCGAGCAGTACTTC	CASSRTSSGEQYF
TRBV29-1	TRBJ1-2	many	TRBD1	TGCAGCGCTGTACCAGATATGACAGGGTCGGGCGGCTACACCTTC	CSAVPDMTGSGGYTF
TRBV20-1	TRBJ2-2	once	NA	TGCAGTGCTAGAGACCCCGATAGGGCGGCGAACACCGGGGAGCTGTTTTTT	CSARDPDRAANTGELFF
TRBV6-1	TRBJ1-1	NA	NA	TGTGCCAGCAGTGACTATGAGGGGAGGGACACTGAAGCTTTCTTT	CASSDYEGRDTEAFF
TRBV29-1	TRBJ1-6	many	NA	TGCAGCGTTGCGTCAAATGAGCATTCACCCCTCCACTTT	CSVASNEHSPLHF
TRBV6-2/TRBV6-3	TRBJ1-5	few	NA	TGTGCCAGCATCGGTTGGACAGATAGCAATCAGCCCCAGCATTTT	CASIGWTDSNQPQHF
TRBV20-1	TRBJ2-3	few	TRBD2	TGCAGTGCTAACCCAGCGGGAGTCGGGGATACGCAGTATTTT	CSANPAGVGDTQYF
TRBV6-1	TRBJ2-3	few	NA	TGTGCCAGCAGTGAATCCCAGACCCACACAGATACGCAGTATTTT	CASSESQTHTDTQYF
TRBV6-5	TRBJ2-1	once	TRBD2	TGTGCCAGCAGTTACTGGGCAGGGAGGGACAATGAGCAGTTCTTC	CASSYWAGRDNEQFF
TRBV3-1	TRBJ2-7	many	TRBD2	TGTGCCAGCAGCCATGCTAGCGGGGCCTACGAGCAGTACTTC	CASSHASGAYEQYF
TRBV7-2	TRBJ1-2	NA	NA	TGTGCCAGCAGCTTAGCGGGAGGACAACACACCTTC	CASSLAGGQHTF
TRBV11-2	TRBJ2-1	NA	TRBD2	TGTGCCAGCAGCTTAGAACTCCGGACTAGCGGGAGGGCCGTGTCCTACAATGAGCAGTTCTTC	CASSLELRTSGRAVSYNEQFF
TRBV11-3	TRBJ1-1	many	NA	TGTGCCAGCAGCCTACCGGGGGGAAACTATGTCGCTGAAGCTTTCTTT	CASSLPGGNYVAEAFF
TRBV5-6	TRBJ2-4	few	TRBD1	TGTGCCAGCAGCTTGGTTACAGGGGGAACCAAAAACATTCAGTACTTC	CASSLVTGGTKNIQYF
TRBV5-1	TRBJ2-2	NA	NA	TGCGCCAGCAGCTTGTTCCTCGGGGAGCTGTTTTTT	CASSLFLGELFF
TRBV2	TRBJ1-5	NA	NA	TGTGCCAGCAGCCCGCGGGGGGCTCGGAGCAATCAGCCCCAGCATTTT	CASSPRGARSNQPQHF
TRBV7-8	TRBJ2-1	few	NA	TGTGCCAGCAGCTTAGTCTTGAACGGGGGAGAGCAGTTCTTC	CASSLVLNGGEQFF